This TCR beta chain originates from a study of blood T cell repertoires in COVID-19. For the study at large: T cells, B-cell-depleted T cells, or PBMCs supplied cDNA or gDNA.

Profiled with immunoSEQ multiplex PCR; TCRdb holds only in-frame clones, not every one. The data show fewer than 500,000 clones, approximately 90% seen once. The sequence came from a woman aged 25 to 45 with acute or convalescent COVID-19. The sequencing input was peripheral blood.

The CDR3 DNA reads as TGCAGCGTTAGTGGGGCGGATGCTTTCTTT. Translating gives CSVSGADAFF. The rearrangement joins TRBV29-1 to TRBJ1-1; possibly TRBD1 for D (5 bases). V shed 5 bases and J shed 11 bases, with 12 bases lying between them. The CDR3 extends over 10 amino acids. From germline, CDR1 is SQVTM and CDR2 ANQGSEA.